The clone carrying this T cell receptor beta chain was observed many times. This sample is drawn from a study of identical twins. The CDR3 has 17 amino acids. Trimming removed 4 bases from V and 1 base from J; junction bases left unmatched: 10. The V gene's germline CDR1 is SGHTA and CDR2 FQGNSA. Each CDR3 protein is one row after TCRdb ran MiXCR on the 5' RACE reads. The table lists roughly 1.6 million distinct CDR3 sequences, less than 35% of them singletons. The sequence was collected from a newborn girl in good health. V is TRBV7-2 and J is TRBJ2-4, with 7 bases fitting TRBD2. Sequenced input: cord blood. The CDR3 spells CASSSYGLDRAKNIQYF. The CDR3 nucleotides read TGTGCCAGCAGCTCATACGGACTAGACCGGGCCAAAAACATTCAGTACTTC. Variable domain in full (rest from reference TRBV7-2 and TRBJ2-4): GAGVSQSPSNKVTEKGKDVELRCDPISGHTALYWYRQSLGQGLEFLIYFQGNSAPDKSGLPSDRFSAERTGGSVSTLTIQRTQQEDSAVYLCASSSYGLDRAKNIQYFGAGTRLSVL.